Listed below are T cell receptor beta chains from one sample, sequenced in a study of blood T cell repertoires in COVID-19. Data came from immunoSEQ multiplex PCR; TCRdb stores just in-frame clones and leaves some out. The sample comprises around 90,000 clones, roughly 80% of which are singletons, and around 17% rests with the top ten. Specimen: peripheral blood. These receptor sequences come from a human donor in a cohort sampled during active COVID-19. CDR3s include the opening cysteine and the closing phenylalanine or tryptophan. A D gene is named only where the DNA matches it firmly. The size of a clone is reported for some rows only, either as once, few or many, or as a class for expanded clones.

V,J,D,size,CDR3,DNA
TRBV18,TRBJ1-1,NA,NA,CASSLNDWGGAFF,TGTGCCAGCTCATTGAATGATTGGGGGGGAGCTTTCTTT
TRBV28,TRBJ2-7,TRBD1,NA,CASRMTGGSYEQYF,TGTGCCAGCAGGATGACAGGGGGCTCCTACGAGCAGTACTTC
TRBV10-3,TRBJ2-1,TRBD1,NA,CAISDGQAEQFF,TGTGCCATCAGTGACGGACAGGCCGAGCAGTTCTTC
TRBV5-4,TRBJ1-4,TRBD1,NA,CASSLDRGTNEKLFF,TGTGCCAGCAGCTTGGACAGGGGAACTAATGAAAAACTGTTTTTT
TRBV5-1,TRBJ2-5,NA,NA,CASSFVNREETQYF,TGCGCCAGCAGCTTCGTCAACAGGGAAGAGACCCAGTACTTC
TRBV7-3,TRBJ2-1,TRBD2,once,CASSGNLAGSYNEQFF,TGTGCCAGCAGCGGAAATCTAGCGGGCTCCTACAATGAGCAGTTCTTC
TRBV18,TRBJ1-2,TRBD1,NA,CASSPEGQGDYGYTF,TGTGCCAGCTCACCAGAAGGACAGGGTGACTATGGCTACACCTTC
TRBV28,TRBJ2-1,TRBD2,few,CASSLPGTSPFF,TGTGCCAGCAGCCTCCCAGGGACTAGCCCGTTCTTC
TRBV30,TRBJ2-5,NA,NA,CAWSAGGQETQYF,TGTGCCTGGTCAGCGGGCGGCCAAGAGACCCAGTACTTC
TRBV15,TRBJ1-6,NA,NA,CATSRDSGQHNSPLHF,TGTGCCACCAGCAGAGATTCCGGACAACATAATTCACCCCTCCACTTT
TRBV12-3/TRBV12-4,TRBJ2-5,NA,NA,CASSRGPRETQYF,TGTGCCAGCAGCCGGGGTCCCCGGGAGACCCAGTACTTC
TRBV11-2,TRBJ2-7,NA,NA,CASSLAAAEQYF,TGTGCCAGCAGCTTAGCTGCCGCGGAGCAGTACTTC
TRBV7-3,TRBJ2-7,NA,NA,CASSLTSDNEQYF,TGTGCCAGCAGCTTAACTAGCGACAACGAGCAGTACTTC
TRBV4-1,TRBJ1-2,TRBD1,NA,CASSRTDRGFYGYTF,TGCGCCAGCAGCCGGACAGACAGGGGCTTTTATGGCTACACCTTC
TRBV9,TRBJ1-1,NA,NA,CASSVRTEAFF,TGTGCCAGCAGCGTCCGGACTGAAGCTTTCTTT
TRBV6-5,TRBJ1-6,NA,once,CASRTTGNSPLHF,TGTGCCAGCAGAACGACGGGAAATTCACCCCTCCACTTT
TRBV7-2,TRBJ2-3,NA,NA,CASSLDRSGTQYF,TGTGCCAGCAGCTTAGATCGGTCGGGTACGCAGTATTTT
TRBV9,TRBJ1-1,NA,NA,CASSVGWQVGRGTEAFF,TGTGCCAGCAGCGTAGGGTGGCAGGTGGGAAGGGGCACTGAAGCTTTCTTT
TRBV20-1,TRBJ2-1,NA,NA,CSAQAYNEQFF,TGCAGTGCTCAAGCTTACAATGAGCAGTTCTTC
TRBV7-2,TRBJ1-2,NA,NA,CASSLQYDYGYTF,TGTGCCAGCAGCTTACAGTATGACTATGGCTACACCTTC
TRBV2,TRBJ1-2,TRBD1,NA,CASSESGTGTGRYGYTF,TGTGCCAGCAGTGAATCCGGGACGGGGACAGGGCGTTATGGCTACACCTTC
TRBV27,TRBJ1-3,NA,NA,CASSLSRGNTIYF,TGTGCCAGCAGTCTCTCTAGGGGAAACACCATATATTTT
TRBV6-1,TRBJ2-7,TRBD2,NA,CASSERGRAFYEQYF,TGTGCCAGCAGTGAACGCGGGAGGGCCTTTTACGAGCAGTACTTC
TRBV12-3/TRBV12-4,TRBJ2-2,NA,NA,CASSFRGTGELFF,TGTGCCAGCAGTTTCAGGGGAACCGGGGAGCTGTTTTTT
TRBV15,TRBJ2-5,NA,NA,CATSPRLQETQYF,TGTGCCACCAGCCCGCGACTCCAAGAGACCCAGTACTTC
TRBV29-1,TRBJ1-1,TRBD1,once,CSVWGRGQGAQRYTEAFF,TGCAGCGTTTGGGGGCGGGGACAGGGGGCGCAAAGATACACTGAAGCTTTCTTT
TRBV28,TRBJ2-1,TRBD2,few,CASSGTSGMNEQFF,TGTGCCAGCAGCGGGACTAGCGGGATGAATGAGCAGTTCTTC
TRBV6-1,TRBJ1-4,NA,NA,CASSEFVDIATNEKLFF,TGTGCCAGCAGTGAATTCGTCGACATCGCAACTAATGAAAAACTGTTTTTT
TRBV6-5,TRBJ1-5,NA,NA,CASSYSLNQPQHF,TGTGCCAGCAGTTACTCCCTGAATCAGCCCCAGCATTTT
TRBV20-1,TRBJ2-7,NA,NA,CSAPLLYEQYF,TGCAGTGCTCCCCTCCTCTACGAGCAGTACTTC
TRBV6-6,TRBJ2-7,TRBD2,NA,CASSEGLAVIEQYF,TGTGCCAGCAGCGAGGGACTAGCGGTGATTGAGCAGTACTTC
TRBV5-1,TRBJ2-5,TRBD1,NA,CASSTGRGRETQYF,TGCGCCAGCAGCACCGGCAGGGGGCGAGAGACCCAGTACTTC
TRBV9,TRBJ2-1,NA,NA,CASSATAGSYNEQFF,TGTGCCAGCAGCGCGACGGCGGGGTCCTACAATGAGCAGTTCTTC
TRBV3-1/TRBV3-2,TRBJ1-3,TRBD1,NA,CASSPDRGTGNTIYF,TGTGCCAGCAGCCCTGACAGGGGAACTGGAAACACCATATATTTT
TRBV5-1,TRBJ1-2,TRBD1,NA,CASSLAGGTGSSDGYTF,TGCGCCAGCAGCTTGGCGGGCGGGACAGGGAGTTCCGATGGCTACACCTTC
TRBV28,TRBJ1-5,NA,NA,CASSRNQPQHF,TGTGCCAGCAGTCGGAATCAGCCCCAGCATTTT
TRBV5-1,TRBJ2-3,NA,NA,CASSFSGLEDTQYF,TGCGCCAGCAGCTTTTCGGGACTCGAAGATACGCAGTATTTT
TRBV2,TRBJ2-5,TRBD2,NA,CASSQGTSGETQYF,TGTGCCAGCAGCCAAGGGACTAGCGGAGAGACCCAGTACTTC
TRBV6-5,TRBJ1-5,NA,NA,CASSNRQSNQPQHF,TGTGCCAGCAGTAACAGACAGAGCAATCAGCCCCAGCATTTT
TRBV30,TRBJ2-5,TRBD1,few,CAWSRTGQGTQYF,TGTGCCTGGAGTAGGACAGGGCAGGGGACCCAGTACTTC
TRBV3-1/TRBV3-2,TRBJ1-1,NA,NA,CASSQVLGLTEAFF,TGTGCCAGCAGCCAAGTACTAGGACTGACTGAAGCTTTCTTT
TRBV11-3,TRBJ2-7,NA,NA,CASSLGGTMEQYF,TGTGCCAGCAGCTTGGGGGGGACAATGGAGCAGTACTTC
TRBV29-1,TRBJ2-6,NA,NA,CSARQGSGANVLTF,TGCAGCGCTCGCCAGGGGTCTGGGGCCAACGTCCTGACTTTC
TRBV28,TRBJ1-2,TRBD1,NA,CASTDRADYGYTF,TGTGCCAGCACCGACAGGGCCGACTATGGCTACACCTTC
TRBV5-1,TRBJ2-5,NA,NA,CASSLRQDQETQYF,TGCGCCAGCAGCTTGCGGCAGGATCAAGAGACCCAGTACTTC
TRBV5-1,TRBJ2-3,TRBD1,NA,CASKPGQGGDTQYF,TGCGCCAGCAAACCGGGACAGGGGGGAGATACGCAGTATTTT